The subject of this entry is one T cell receptor beta chain. This specimen belongs to a study of cytomegalovirus exposure and HLA in healthy donors. Trimming pared 0 bases from V and 1 base from J, leaving 7 bases between. The germline gives CDR1 LGHNA, CDR2 YNFKEQ. The CDR3 runs to 15 residues. PCR involved 60 Vbeta and 13 Jbeta primers. Produced via immunoSEQ multiplex PCR; TCRdb's table is partial and in-frame only. The table shows 90,000 to 120,000 clones, with more than 70% occurring only once. The source of this sequence is a man in his late teens or twenties in good health and CMV-seronegative. V and J are TRBV4-2 and TRBJ1-5, with no clear D. Input material: PBMCs. CDR3 region: CASSQDQQSNQPQHF. The CDR3 DNA reads as TGTGCCAGCAGCCAAGACCAACAGAGCAATCAGCCCCAGCATTTT.